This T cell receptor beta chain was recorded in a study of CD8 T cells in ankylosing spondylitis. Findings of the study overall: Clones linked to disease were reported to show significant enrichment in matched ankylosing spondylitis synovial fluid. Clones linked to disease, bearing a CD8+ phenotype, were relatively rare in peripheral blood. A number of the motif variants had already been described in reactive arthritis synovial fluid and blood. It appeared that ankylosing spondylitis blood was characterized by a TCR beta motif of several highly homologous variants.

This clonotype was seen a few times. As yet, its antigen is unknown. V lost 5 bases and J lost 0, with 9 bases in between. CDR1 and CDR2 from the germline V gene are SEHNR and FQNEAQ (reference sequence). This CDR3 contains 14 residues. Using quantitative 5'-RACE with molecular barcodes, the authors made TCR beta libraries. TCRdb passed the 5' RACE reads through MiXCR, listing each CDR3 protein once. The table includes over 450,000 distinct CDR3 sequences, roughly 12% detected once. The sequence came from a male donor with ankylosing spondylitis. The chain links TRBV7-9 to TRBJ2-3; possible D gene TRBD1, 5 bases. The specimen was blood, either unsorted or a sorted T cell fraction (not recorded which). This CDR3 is CASSPTESTDTQYF. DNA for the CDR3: TGTGCCAGCAGCCCGACAGAGAGCACAGATACGCAGTATTTT. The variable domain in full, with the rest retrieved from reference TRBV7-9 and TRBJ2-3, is DTGVSQNPRHKITKRGQNVTFRCDPISEHNRLYWYRQTLGQGPEFLTYFQNEAQLEKSRLLSDRFSAERPKGSFSTLEIQRTEQGDSAMYLCASSPTESTDTQYFGPGTRLTVL.